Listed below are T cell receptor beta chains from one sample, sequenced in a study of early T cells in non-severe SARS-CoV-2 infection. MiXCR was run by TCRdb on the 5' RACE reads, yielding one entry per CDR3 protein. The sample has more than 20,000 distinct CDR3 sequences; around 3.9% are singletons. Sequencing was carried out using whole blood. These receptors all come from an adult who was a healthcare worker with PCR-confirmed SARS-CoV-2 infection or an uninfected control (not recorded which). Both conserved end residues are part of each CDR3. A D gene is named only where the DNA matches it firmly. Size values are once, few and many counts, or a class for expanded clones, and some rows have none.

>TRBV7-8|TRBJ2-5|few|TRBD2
CASSLGLAGVQETQYF
TGTGCCAGCAGCTTAGGACTAGCGGGAGTCCAGGAGACCCAGTACTTC
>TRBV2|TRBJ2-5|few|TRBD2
CASSEEPGRALSETQYF
TGTGCCAGCAGTGAAGAACCGGGGAGGGCCCTATCTGAGACCCAGTACTTC
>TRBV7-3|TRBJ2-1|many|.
CASSLPGNEQFF
TGTGCCAGCAGCTTGCCCGGCAATGAGCAGTTCTTC
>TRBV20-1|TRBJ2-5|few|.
CSAIGETQYF
TGCAGTGCTATTGGGGAGACCCAGTACTTC
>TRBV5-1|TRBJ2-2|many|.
CASLAVAGTRSTGELFF
TGCGCCAGCCTGGCGGTGGCTGGGACGCGTTCTACCGGGGAGCTGTTTTTT
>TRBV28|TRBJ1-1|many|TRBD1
CASSLIRQGATEAFF
TGTGCCAGCAGTTTAATTAGACAGGGGGCAACTGAAGCTTTCTTT
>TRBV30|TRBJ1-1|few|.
CAWSSNLGTEAFF
TGTGCCTGGAGTTCGAACCTAGGGACTGAAGCTTTCTTT
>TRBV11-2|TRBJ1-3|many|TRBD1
CASTWGQGSGNTIYF
TGTGCCAGCACCTGGGGACAGGGGTCCGGAAACACCATATATTTT
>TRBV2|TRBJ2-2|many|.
CASSKSGQSNTGELFF
TGTGCCAGCAGCAAAAGCGGACAGTCGAACACCGGGGAGCTGTTTTTT
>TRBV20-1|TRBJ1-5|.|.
CSAQVVFNSNQPQHF
TGCAGTGCTCAGGTGGTTTTCAATAGCAATCAGCCCCAGCATTTT